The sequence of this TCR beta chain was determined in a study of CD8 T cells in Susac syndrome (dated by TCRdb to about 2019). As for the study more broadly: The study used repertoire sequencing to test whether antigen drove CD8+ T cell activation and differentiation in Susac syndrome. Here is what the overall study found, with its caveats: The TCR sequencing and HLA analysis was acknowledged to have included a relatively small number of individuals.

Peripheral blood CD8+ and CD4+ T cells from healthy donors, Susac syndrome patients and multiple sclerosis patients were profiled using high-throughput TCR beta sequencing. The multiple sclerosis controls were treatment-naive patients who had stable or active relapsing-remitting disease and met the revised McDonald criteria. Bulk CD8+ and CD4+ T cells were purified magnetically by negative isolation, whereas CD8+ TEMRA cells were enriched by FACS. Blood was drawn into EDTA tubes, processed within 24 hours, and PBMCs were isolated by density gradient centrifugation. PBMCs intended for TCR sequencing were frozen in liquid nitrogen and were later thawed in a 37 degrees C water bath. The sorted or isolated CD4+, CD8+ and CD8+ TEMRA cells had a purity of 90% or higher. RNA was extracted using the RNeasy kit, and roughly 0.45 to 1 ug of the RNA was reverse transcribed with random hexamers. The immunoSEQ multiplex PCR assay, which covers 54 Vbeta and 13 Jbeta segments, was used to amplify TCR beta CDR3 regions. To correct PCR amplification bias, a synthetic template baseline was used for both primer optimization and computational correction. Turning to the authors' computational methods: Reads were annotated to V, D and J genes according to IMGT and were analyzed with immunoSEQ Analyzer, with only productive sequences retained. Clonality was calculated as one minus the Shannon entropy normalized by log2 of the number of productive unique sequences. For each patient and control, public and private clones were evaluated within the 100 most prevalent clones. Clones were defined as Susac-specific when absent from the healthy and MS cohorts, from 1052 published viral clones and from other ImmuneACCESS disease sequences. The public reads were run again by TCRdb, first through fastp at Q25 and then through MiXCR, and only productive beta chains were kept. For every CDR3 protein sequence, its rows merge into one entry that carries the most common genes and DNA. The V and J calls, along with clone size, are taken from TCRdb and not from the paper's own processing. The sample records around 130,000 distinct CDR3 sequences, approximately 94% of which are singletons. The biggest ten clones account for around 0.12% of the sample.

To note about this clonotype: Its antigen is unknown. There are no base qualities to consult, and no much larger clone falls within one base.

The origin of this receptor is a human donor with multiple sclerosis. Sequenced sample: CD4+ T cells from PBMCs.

Here is the DNA: TGTGCCTGGAATGGCAGGGGAACAGATACGCAGTATTTT. Its translation reads: CAWNGRGTDTQYF. This sequence uses TRBV30 and TRBJ2-3, with TRBD1 tentatively as D gene (6 bases match). The CDR3 numbers 13 residues from cysteine through phenylalanine. Just CDR3 DNA is preserved here, 39 bases in frame from base 1. V is shortened by 4 bases, J by 3 bases, and the region joining them spans 11 bases. As encoded in the germline V gene (reference sequence), CDR1 is GTSNPN while CDR2 is SVGIG.